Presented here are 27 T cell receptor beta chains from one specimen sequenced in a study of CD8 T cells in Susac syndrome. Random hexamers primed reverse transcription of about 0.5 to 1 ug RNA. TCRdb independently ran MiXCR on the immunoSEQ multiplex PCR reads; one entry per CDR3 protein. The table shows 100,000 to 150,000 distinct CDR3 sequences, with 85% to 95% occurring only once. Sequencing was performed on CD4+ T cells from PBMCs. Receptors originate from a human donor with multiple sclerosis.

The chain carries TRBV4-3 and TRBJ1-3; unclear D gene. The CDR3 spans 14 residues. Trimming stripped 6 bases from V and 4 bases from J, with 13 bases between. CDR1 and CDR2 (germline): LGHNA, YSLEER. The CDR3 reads CASSSQEGGNTIYF. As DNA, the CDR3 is TGCGCCAGCAGTAGCCAGGAAGGAGGAAACACCATATATTTT.

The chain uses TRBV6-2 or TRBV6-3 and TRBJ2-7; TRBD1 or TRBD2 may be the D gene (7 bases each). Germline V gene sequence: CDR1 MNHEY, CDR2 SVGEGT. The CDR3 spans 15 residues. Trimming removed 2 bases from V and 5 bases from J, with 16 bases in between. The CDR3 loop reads CASSYVDGGTDEQYF. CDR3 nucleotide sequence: TGTGCCAGCAGTTACGTGGACGGGGGGACAGACGAGCAGTACTTC.

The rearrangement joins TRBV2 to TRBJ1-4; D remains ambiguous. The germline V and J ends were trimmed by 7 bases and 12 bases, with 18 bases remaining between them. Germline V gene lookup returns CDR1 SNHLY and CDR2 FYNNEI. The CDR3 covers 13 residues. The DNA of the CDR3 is TGTGCCAGCAACTTCGGACCTGCGGTGGAACTGTTTTTT. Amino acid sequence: CASNFGPAVELFF.

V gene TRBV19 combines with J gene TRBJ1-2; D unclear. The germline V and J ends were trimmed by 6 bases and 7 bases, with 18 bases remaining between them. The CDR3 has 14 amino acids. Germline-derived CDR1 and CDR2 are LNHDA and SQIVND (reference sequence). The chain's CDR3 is CASSNDRLGPGYTF. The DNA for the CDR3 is TGTGCCAGTAGCAACGATCGACTTGGGCCTGGCTACACCTTC.

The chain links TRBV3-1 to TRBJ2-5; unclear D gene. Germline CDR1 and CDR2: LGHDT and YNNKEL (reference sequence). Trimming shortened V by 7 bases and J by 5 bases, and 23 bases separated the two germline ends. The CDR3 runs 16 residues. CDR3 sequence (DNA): TGTGCCAGCACTAACCGGCCGTGGGGAACGAGCGAGACCCAGTACTTC. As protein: CASTNRPWGTSETQYF.

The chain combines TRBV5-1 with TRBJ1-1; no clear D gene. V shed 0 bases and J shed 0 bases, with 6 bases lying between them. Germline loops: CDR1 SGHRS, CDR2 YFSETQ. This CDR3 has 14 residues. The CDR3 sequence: CASSLAHVNTEAFF. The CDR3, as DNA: TGCGCCAGCAGCTTGGCCCACGTGAACACTGAAGCTTTCTTT. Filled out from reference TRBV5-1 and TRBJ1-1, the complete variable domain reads KAGVTQTPRYLIKTRGQQVTLSCSPISGHRSVSWYQQTPGQGLQFLFEYFSETQRNKGNFPGRFSGRQFSNSRSEMNVSTLELGDSALYLCASSLAHVNTEAFFGQGTRLTVV.

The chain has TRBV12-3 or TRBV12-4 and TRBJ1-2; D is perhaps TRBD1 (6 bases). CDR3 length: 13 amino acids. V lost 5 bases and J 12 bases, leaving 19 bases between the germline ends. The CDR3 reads CASSHRDKGTNTF. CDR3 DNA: TGTGCCAGCAGTCACCGGGACAAGGGAACTAACACCTTC.

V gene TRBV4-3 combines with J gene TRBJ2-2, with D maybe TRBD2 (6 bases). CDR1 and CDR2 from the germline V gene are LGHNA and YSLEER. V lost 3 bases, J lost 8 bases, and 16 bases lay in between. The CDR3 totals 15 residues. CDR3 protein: CASSQGGGIVGELFF. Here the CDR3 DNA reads TGCGCCAGCAGCCAGGGGGGAGGTATAGTAGGGGAGCTGTTTTTT.

CDR3 amino acids: CAIRGTRSNYGYTF. In DNA form, the CDR3 reads TGTGCCATCAGGGGGACGCGGTCTAACTATGGCTACACCTTC. V and J are TRBV10-3 and TRBJ1-2; maybe TRBD1 (5 bases). Germline V gives CDR1 ENHRY, CDR2 SYGVKD. The CDR3 consists of 14 residues. V was pared by 6 bases and J by 0 bases, with 11 bases between.

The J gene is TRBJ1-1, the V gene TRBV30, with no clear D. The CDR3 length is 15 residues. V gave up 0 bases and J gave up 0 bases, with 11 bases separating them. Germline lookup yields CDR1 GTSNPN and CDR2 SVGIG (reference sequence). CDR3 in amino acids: CAWSVPWRMNTEAFF. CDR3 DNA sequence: TGTGCCTGGAGTGTACCATGGAGGATGAACACTGAAGCTTTCTTT.

The CDR3 DNA reads TGTGCCAGCACCTTAGGGGCCCAGCTCTATGGCTACACCTTC. Residues: CASTLGAQLYGYTF. The V gene is TRBV5-4, the J gene TRBJ1-2, with D possibly matching TRBD1 (5 bases). The CDR3 spans 14 residues. Between the trimmed V and J ends, which lost 6 bases and 4 bases, there was a span of 16 bases. Germline CDR1 SGHNT, CDR2 YYREEE (reference sequence).

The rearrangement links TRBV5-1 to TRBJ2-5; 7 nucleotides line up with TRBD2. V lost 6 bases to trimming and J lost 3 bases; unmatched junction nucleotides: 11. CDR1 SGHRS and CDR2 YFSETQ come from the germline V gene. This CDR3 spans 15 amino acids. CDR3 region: CASTSGGSPKETQYF. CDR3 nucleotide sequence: TGCGCCAGCACTTCCGGGGGGTCGCCGAAAGAGACCCAGTACTTC.

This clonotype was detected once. CDR3 residues: CASSLGGTARGYTF. CDR3 nucleotides: TGTGCCAGCAGCTTAGGGGGGACAGCCCGTGGCTACACCTTC. This sequence joins TRBV7-2 and TRBJ1-2; 7 bases are a match to TRBD1. Germline CDR1 and CDR2: SGHTA and FQGNSA. The CDR3 extends over 14 amino acids. J lost 7 bases, V lost 1 base, and 6 bases had no gene match.

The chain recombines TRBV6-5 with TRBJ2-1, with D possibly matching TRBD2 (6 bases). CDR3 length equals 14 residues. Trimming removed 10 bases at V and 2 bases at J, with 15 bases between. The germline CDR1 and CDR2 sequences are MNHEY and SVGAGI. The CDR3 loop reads CATTGVNPYNEQFF. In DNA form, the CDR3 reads TGTGCCACCACGGGGGTTAATCCCTACAATGAGCAGTTCTTC.

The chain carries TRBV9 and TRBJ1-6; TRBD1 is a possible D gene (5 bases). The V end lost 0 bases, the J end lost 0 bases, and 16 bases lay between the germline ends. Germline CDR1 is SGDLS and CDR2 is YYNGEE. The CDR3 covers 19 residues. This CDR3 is CASSVGILGTGSYNSPLHF. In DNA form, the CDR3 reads TGTGCCAGCAGCGTAGGAATTCTGGGGACGGGCTCCTATAATTCACCCCTCCACTTT.

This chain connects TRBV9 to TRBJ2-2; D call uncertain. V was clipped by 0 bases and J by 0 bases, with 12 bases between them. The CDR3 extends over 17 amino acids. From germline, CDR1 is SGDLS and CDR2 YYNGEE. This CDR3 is CASSVGGGEANTGELFF. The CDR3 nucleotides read TGTGCCAGCAGCGTAGGCGGCGGTGAAGCGAACACCGGGGAGCTGTTTTTT.

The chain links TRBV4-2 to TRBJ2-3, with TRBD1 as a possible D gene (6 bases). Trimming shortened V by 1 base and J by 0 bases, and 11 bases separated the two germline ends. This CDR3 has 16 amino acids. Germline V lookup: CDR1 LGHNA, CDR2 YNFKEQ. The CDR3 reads CASSQGLGASTDTQYF. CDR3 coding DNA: TGTGCCAGCAGCCAAGGTTTGGGGGCTAGCACAGATACGCAGTATTTT.

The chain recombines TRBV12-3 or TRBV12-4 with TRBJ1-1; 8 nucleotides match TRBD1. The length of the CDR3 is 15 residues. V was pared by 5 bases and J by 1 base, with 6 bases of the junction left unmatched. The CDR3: CASSRRQGSNTEAFF. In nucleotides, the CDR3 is TGTGCCAGCAGTAGAAGACAGGGGTCGAACACTGAAGCTTTCTTT.

This CDR3 reads CASSRSGAEYEQYF. The DNA of the CDR3 is TGTGCCAGCTCCCGATCCGGGGCGGAGTACGAGCAGTACTTC. This chain links TRBV18 with TRBJ2-7; D may match TRBD1 or TRBD2 (5 bases each). From germline, CDR1 is KGHSH and CDR2 LQKENI. This CDR3 has 14 amino acids. V lost 6 bases and J 4 bases, leaving 16 bases between the germline ends. Using reference TRBV18 and TRBJ2-7 for the parts outside the CDR3, the full variable domain is NAGVMQNPRHLVRRRGQEARLRCSPMKGHSHVYWYRQLPEEGLKFMVYLQKENIIDESGMPKERFSAEFPKEGPSILRIQQVVRGDSAAYFCASSRSGAEYEQYFGPGTRLTVT.

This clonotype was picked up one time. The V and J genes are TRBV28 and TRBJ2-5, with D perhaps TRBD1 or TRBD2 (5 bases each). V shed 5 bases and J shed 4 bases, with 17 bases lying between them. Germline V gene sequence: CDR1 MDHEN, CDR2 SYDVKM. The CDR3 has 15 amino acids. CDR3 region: CASSVLRGLSETQYF. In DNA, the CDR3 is TGTGCCAGCAGTGTACTCCGGGGCCTGTCAGAGACCCAGTACTTC.

In DNA form, the CDR3 reads TGTGCCACCAGCAGACCCGGGAGGGTACCCCAGCATTTT. Its translation is CATSRPGRVPQHF. This chain joins TRBV15 and TRBJ1-5; D not resolved. Trimming took off 2 bases at V and 10 bases at J, with 12 bases between the two ends. CDR1 and CDR2 from the germline V gene are LNHNV and YYDKDF (reference sequence). The CDR3 has 13 residues.

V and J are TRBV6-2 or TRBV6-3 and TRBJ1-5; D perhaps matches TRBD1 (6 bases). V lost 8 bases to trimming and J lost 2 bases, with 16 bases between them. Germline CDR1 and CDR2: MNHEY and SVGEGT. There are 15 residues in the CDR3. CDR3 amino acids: CASARVGARNQPQHF. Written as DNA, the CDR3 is TGTGCCAGCGCACGGGTGGGGGCTCGCAATCAGCCCCAGCATTTT.

The CDR3 reads CAWRPGTGILYF. Written as DNA, the CDR3 is TGTGCCTGGAGACCCGGGACAGGGATTCTGTACTTC. The V call is TRBV30, the J call TRBJ2-7; 9 bases fit TRBD1. The CDR3 has 12 amino acids. The germline V gene has CDR1 GTSNPN and CDR2 SVGIG (reference sequence). V lost 3 bases to trimming and J lost 12 bases; unmatched junction nucleotides: 9.

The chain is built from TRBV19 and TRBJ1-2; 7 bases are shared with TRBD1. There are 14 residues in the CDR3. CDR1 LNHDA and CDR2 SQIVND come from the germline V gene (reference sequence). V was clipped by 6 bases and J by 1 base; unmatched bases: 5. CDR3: CASRARDSNYGYTF. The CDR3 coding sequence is TGTGCCAGTAGGGCTCGGGACAGTAACTATGGCTACACCTTC.

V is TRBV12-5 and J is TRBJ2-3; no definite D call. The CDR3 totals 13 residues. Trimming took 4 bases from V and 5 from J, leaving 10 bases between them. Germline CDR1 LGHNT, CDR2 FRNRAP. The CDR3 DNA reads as TGTGCTAGTGGTTCGGAGCGTCTAGATACGCAGTATTTT. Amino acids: CASGSERLDTQYF.

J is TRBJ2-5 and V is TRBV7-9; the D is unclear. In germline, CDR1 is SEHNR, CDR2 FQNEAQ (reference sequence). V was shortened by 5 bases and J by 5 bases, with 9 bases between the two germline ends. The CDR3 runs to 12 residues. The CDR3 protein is CASSPYGETQYF. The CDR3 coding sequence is TGTGCCAGCAGCCCCTACGGGGAGACCCAGTACTTC.

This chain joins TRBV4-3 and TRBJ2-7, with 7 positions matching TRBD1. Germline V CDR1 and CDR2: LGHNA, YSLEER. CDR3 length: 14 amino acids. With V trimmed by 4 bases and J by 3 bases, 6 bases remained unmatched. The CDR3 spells CASSRLTGVYEQYF. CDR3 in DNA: TGCGCCAGCAGCCGTCTCACAGGGGTCTACGAGCAGTACTTC.